These T cell receptor beta chains were read from a single sample in a study of spatial heterogeneity in lung cancer. TCRdb reanalysed the 5' RACE reads using MiXCR and keeps one entry per CDR3 protein. The sample consists of fewer than 40,000 distinct CDR3 sequences, 6.5% to 9% of them appearing once. The sequenced sample was PBMCs, obtained at surgery. These receptors were obtained from a male donor with early-stage non-small cell lung cancer. Both conserved end residues are part of each CDR3. The D gene is left open where the match is weak. Size values are once, few and many counts, or a class for expanded clones, and some rows have none.

cdr3_aa,cdr3_nt,d_call,clone_size,j_call,v_call
CSVGVAQYNEQFF,TGCAGCGTTGGGGTGGCCCAGTACAATGAGCAGTTCTTC,-,many,TRBJ2-1,TRBV29-1
CASSLGGAGETQYF,TGTGCCAGCAGCTTAGGGGGGGCCGGAGAGACCCAGTACTTC,-,many,TRBJ2-5,TRBV7-2
CASSPPPRSSNYGYTF,TGTGCCAGCAGCCCTCCTCCTCGGTCCTCAAACTATGGCTACACCTTC,-,many,TRBJ1-2,TRBV12-3/TRBV12-4
CASSYVQGGPDTQYF,TGTGCCAGCAGTTACGTGCAGGGAGGTCCAGATACGCAGTATTTT,-,many,TRBJ2-3,TRBV6-2/TRBV6-3
CASSQETGSHYNEQFF,TGTGCCAGCAGCCAAGAAACAGGCTCCCACTACAATGAGCAGTTCTTC,-,many,TRBJ2-1,TRBV4-2
CASSKDAPGLGDTQYF,TGTGCCAGCAGTAAAGACGCACCGGGACTAGGGGATACGCAGTATTTT,TRBD2,-,TRBJ2-3,TRBV12-3/TRBV12-4
CASSLLTGDTIYF,TGTGCCAGCAGCCTCCTCACAGGAGACACCATATATTTT,-,many,TRBJ1-3,TRBV7-9
CASSLAGEQETQYF,TGTGCTAGCAGCTTAGCGGGCGAACAAGAGACCCAGTACTTC,TRBD2,many,TRBJ2-5,TRBV7-7
CASSSPGYNEQYF,TGTGCCAGCAGTTCGCCGGGGTACAACGAGCAGTACTTC,-,once,TRBJ2-7,TRBV6-6
CASRSGTSGSRTGELFF,TGTGCCAGCAGGAGCGGAACTAGCGGGAGCAGGACCGGGGAGCTGTTTTTT,TRBD2,many,TRBJ2-2,TRBV2
CASSQDRGNGGQETQYF,TGTGCCAGCAGCCAAGATCGAGGGAACGGAGGGCAAGAGACCCAGTACTTC,-,few,TRBJ2-5,TRBV14
CASSQGGTGINYEQYF,TGTGCCAGCAGCCAAGGGGGGACAGGGATTAACTACGAGCAGTACTTC,TRBD1,many,TRBJ2-7,TRBV4-2
CASSLTPGGNTEAFF,TGTGCCAGCAGCTTAACCCCGGGCGGGAACACTGAAGCTTTCTTT,-,many,TRBJ1-1,TRBV7-3
CASSQERGGRGTDTQYF,TGTGCCAGCAGCCAAGAGAGAGGGGGCCGGGGGACAGATACGCAGTATTTT,-,-,TRBJ2-3,TRBV3-1
CATSRDLADNEQFF,TGTGCCACCAGCAGAGACCTAGCCGACAATGAGCAGTTCTTC,-,many,TRBJ2-1,TRBV15
CASSLRLVTDTQYF,TGTGCCAGCAGCCTTCGGCTGGTCACAGATACGCAGTATTTT,-,few,TRBJ2-3,TRBV5-4
CASSLYPPMGPYTF,TGTGCCAGCAGCTTATATCCCCCAATGGGACCCTACACCTTC,-,many,TRBJ1-2,TRBV7-9
CASSAGDEADTQYF,TGTGCCAGCAGCGCGGGGGACGAAGCAGATACGCAGTATTTT,TRBD2,many,TRBJ2-3,TRBV6-6
CASSVFSGESTDTQYF,TGTGCCAGCAGCGTATTTAGCGGGGAGAGCACAGATACGCAGTATTTT,TRBD2,many,TRBJ2-3,TRBV9
CSVVRQGRQETQYF,TGCAGCGTTGTTCGACAGGGGAGGCAAGAGACCCAGTACTTC,TRBD1,many,TRBJ2-5,TRBV29-1
CASSLGGAPQETQYF,TGTGCTAGCAGCTTAGGCGGAGCGCCCCAAGAGACCCAGTACTTC,-,-,TRBJ2-5,TRBV7-7
CSVDWGGNTGELFF,TGCAGCGTCGATTGGGGGGGCAACACCGGGGAGCTGTTTTTT,-,many,TRBJ2-2,TRBV29-1
CASSRAGTQITDTQYF,TGTGCCAGCAGCAGAGCCGGGACCCAAATCACAGATACGCAGTATTTT,-,many,TRBJ2-3,TRBV11-3
CASSKGPLAGAYNEQFF,TGTGCCAGCAGCAAAGGGCCTCTAGCGGGAGCCTACAATGAGCAGTTCTTC,-,many,TRBJ2-1,TRBV21-1
CSVEAANSGNIYF,TGCAGCGTTGAAGCGGCGAACTCTGGAAACATATATTTT,-,many,TRBJ1-3,TRBV29-1
CASSQDTSGRWTF,TGTGCCAGCAGCCAGGACACTAGCGGGAGATGGACCTTC,TRBD2,-,TRBJ2-7,TRBV3-1
CASSDVNLGGAYF,TGTGCCAGCAGCGACGTAAATTTAGGGGGGGCCTACTTC,-,many,TRBJ2-4,TRBV7-2
CASSYETYSQETQYF,TGTGCCAGCAGTTACGAGACCTACTCCCAAGAGACCCAGTACTTC,-,many,TRBJ2-5,TRBV6-2/TRBV6-3
CASSYPGLAPYNEQFF,TGTGCCAGCAGTTACCCGGGACTAGCGCCTTACAATGAGCAGTTCTTC,TRBD2,many,TRBJ2-1,TRBV12-3/TRBV12-4
CSARDGTSGTSEQFF,TGCAGTGCTAGAGATGGGACTAGCGGAACGAGTGAGCAGTTCTTC,TRBD2,few,TRBJ2-1,TRBV20-1
CASSQDSKETQYF,TGCGCCAGCAGCCAAGATTCAAAAGAGACCCAGTACTTC,-,many,TRBJ2-5,TRBV4-3
CASSARNTEAFF,TGTGCCAGCTCGGCGAGGAACACTGAAGCTTTCTTT,-,-,TRBJ1-1,TRBV18
CASSSASGTDTQYF,TGTGCCAGCAGCTCGGCTAGTGGCACAGATACGCAGTATTTT,-,-,TRBJ2-3,TRBV7-8
CASSSASGGSYEQYF,TGTGCCAGCAGTAGTGCTAGCGGGGGTTCCTACGAGCAGTACTTC,TRBD2,many,TRBJ2-7,TRBV6-5
CASSVTAASRNEQFF,TGTGCCAGCAGCGTGACGGCCGCATCCCGGAATGAGCAGTTCTTC,-,many,TRBJ2-1,TRBV9
CASSPQASGTLTDTQYF,TGTGCCAGCAGCCCTCAGGCAAGCGGGACCCTCACAGATACGCAGTATTTT,TRBD2,-,TRBJ2-3,TRBV11-2
CAGAYMGNEQFF,TGTGCCGGCGCTTACATGGGGAATGAGCAGTTCTTC,-,many,TRBJ2-1,TRBV10-3
CATSDSGLSPRLFF,TGTGCCACCAGTGATTCGGGATTATCCCCGCGACTGTTTTTT,-,many,TRBJ1-4,TRBV24-1
CSADRGNQPQHF,TGCAGTGCAGACCGCGGCAATCAGCCCCAGCATTTT,-,many,TRBJ1-5,TRBV20-1
CASSPQTVTGELFF,TGTGCCAGCAGCCCCCAGACGGTCACCGGGGAGCTGTTTTTT,-,-,TRBJ2-2,TRBV11-2
CASSPHRGLNTEAFF,TGCGCCAGCAGCCCCCACAGGGGTTTGAACACTGAAGCTTTCTTT,TRBD1,many,TRBJ1-1,TRBV5-1
CASSLAAPGQDITGELFF,TGTGCCAGCAGTTTAGCCGCGCCAGGACAGGATATCACCGGGGAGCTGTTTTTT,TRBD1,many,TRBJ2-2,TRBV27